This T cell receptor beta chain was documented in a study of blood T cells in healthy people across ages. Findings of the study overall: Comparison with aged donors showed that long-lived donors had more naive CD4+ cells and higher diversity. No conclusive comparison of naive versus antigen-experienced cells was possible with unsorted PBMCs.

In this sample, this clonotype turned up a few times. Its specificity is not known. Using a J-beta primer mix together with a sample-barcoded 5' primer, a second PCR was run for about 6 to 11 cycles. Each TCR beta cDNA got a 12-nucleotide random molecular identifier. TCRdb called the 5' RACE reads again in MiXCR, with one record for every CDR3 protein. The sample has about 1.6 million distinct CDR3 sequences, 34% seen once. CDR3 length: 16 residues. Germline-derived CDR1 and CDR2 are LGHNA and YNFKEQ. Trimming at V came to 1 base and at J to 5 bases, leaving 8 bases not matched to a gene. The receptor comes from a woman in her 30s in good health. Sequencing was carried out using blood. This rearrangement joins TRBV4-2 to TRBJ2-3, with 8 positions matching TRBD1. The CDR3 region is CASSQVPGQGGDTQYF. CDR3 nucleotides: TGTGCCAGCAGCCAAGTTCCTGGACAGGGTGGAGATACGCAGTATTTT.